Following are 25 T cell receptor beta chains from one sample sequenced in a study of blood T cell repertoires in COVID-19. Method: immunoSEQ multiplex PCR; TCRdb's copy keeps in-frame clones and lacks some. The table has roughly 110,000 clones, 80% to 85% seen once. The sample was peripheral blood. These receptor sequences come from a man between 70 and 80 years old with acute or convalescent COVID-19.

The DNA of the CDR3 is TGTGCCAGCAGCGGGGGACTAGCGGGGCAAGAGACCCAGTACTTC. Residues: CASSGGLAGQETQYF. V usage is TRBV9 and J usage is TRBJ2-5, with 13 bases fitting TRBD2. CDR1 SGDLS and CDR2 YYNGEE come from the germline V gene. This CDR3 has 15 residues. Trimming took 3 bases from V and 2 from J; bases not matched to a gene: 1.

This CDR3 is CASSPFQGGSGNTIYF. The CDR3 DNA follows: TGTGCCAGCAGCCCTTTCCAGGGCGGCTCTGGAAACACCATATATTTT. The chain joins TRBV6-2 or TRBV6-3 to TRBJ1-3; D might be TRBD1 (5 bases). V was shortened by 6 bases and J by 0 bases, with 15 bases between the two germline ends. The CDR3 runs to 16 residues. Germline loops: CDR1 MNHEY, CDR2 SVGEGT.

This clone was detected only a few times. The chain recombines TRBV7-2 with TRBJ2-2, with 11 bases aligning to TRBD2. The CDR3 totals 17 residues. The V gene end was trimmed by 5 bases and the J gene end by 7 bases; junction bases not matched to a gene: 12. CDR1 SGHTA and CDR2 FQGNSA come from the germline V gene. The CDR3 DNA sequence: TGTGCCAGCAGCCCCCGCCCGATAGCGGGGGGGATCGGGGAGCTGTTTTTT. It specifies CASSPRPIAGGIGELFF.

This sequence joins TRBV23-1 and TRBJ1-4, with 11 bases identical to TRBD1. TRBV23-1 is designated an ORF whose function remains uncertain. J lost 8 bases, V lost 7 bases, and 15 bases had no gene match. The CDR3 runs to 17 residues. CDR3 protein: CASTQRWTGGLREKLFF. CDR3 coding DNA: TGCGCCAGCACCCAAAGGTGGACAGGGGGCTTAAGGGAAAAACTGTTTTTT.

The chain uses TRBV10-1 and TRBJ1-6; D remains ambiguous. From germline, CDR1 is WNHNN and CDR2 SYGVQD (reference sequence). This CDR3 spans 14 amino acids. Between the trimmed V and J ends, which lost 4 bases and 3 bases, there was a span of 7 bases. The CDR3 coding sequence is TGCGCCAGCAGTGCCGGCGGCTATAATTCACCCCTCCACTTT. Its protein product is CASSAGGYNSPLHF.

V is TRBV9 and J is TRBJ1-1; 9 bases fit TRBD1. The length of the CDR3 is 14 residues. In germline, CDR1 is SGDLS, CDR2 YYNGEE. Germline trimming cut 5 bases from V and 7 bases from J; bases unmatched to any gene: 9. CDR3 sequence reads: CASREPGQGSEAFF. The DNA for the CDR3 is TGTGCCAGCAGGGAACCGGGACAGGGAAGTGAAGCTTTCTTT. Filled out from reference TRBV9 and TRBJ1-1, the complete variable domain reads DSGVTQTPKHLITATGQRVTLRCSPRSGDLSVYWYQQSLDQGLQFLIQYYNGEERAKGNILERFSAQQFPDLHSELNLSSLELGDSALYFCASREPGQGSEAFFGQGTRLTVV.

The genes are TRBV5-1 and TRBJ1-2; D might be TRBD1 (5 bases). Trimming removed 0 bases from V and 4 bases from J, with 13 bases in between. The germline V gene has CDR1 SGHRS and CDR2 YFSETQ. The CDR3 length is 15 residues. The CDR3 DNA is TGCGCCAGCAGCTTGGCGGGGGATGTGGCCTATGGCTACACCTTC. Amino acids: CASSLAGDVAYGYTF.

The V and J genes are TRBV4-1 and TRBJ1-4, with D tentatively TRBD1 (6 bases). The CDR3 is 18 amino acids. In germline, CDR1 is MGHRA, CDR2 YSYEKL. V dropped 0 bases and J dropped 6 bases, with 20 bases sitting between them. CDR3 loop: CASSQDQAGAGVHEKLFF. In DNA, the CDR3 is TGCGCCAGCAGCCAAGATCAGGCGGGCGCAGGGGTGCATGAAAAACTGTTTTTT.

The V and J genes are TRBV7-9 and TRBJ2-5, with D possibly being TRBD1 (7 bases). The V end lost 5 bases, the J end lost 2 bases, and 15 bases lay between the germline ends. CDR1 and CDR2 from the germline V gene are SEHNR and FQNEAQ (reference sequence). The CDR3 extends over 15 amino acids. This CDR3 is CASSPGDRNQETQYF. CDR3 DNA sequence: TGTGCCAGCAGCCCGGGGGACAGAAATCAAGAGACCCAGTACTTC. The full variable domain, its missing parts supplied by reference TRBV7-9 and TRBJ2-5, is DTGVSQNPRHKITKRGQNVTFRCDPISEHNRLYWYRQTLGQGPEFLTYFQNEAQLEKSRLLSDRFSAERPKGSFSTLEIQRTEQGDSAMYLCASSPGDRNQETQYFGPGTRLLVL.

This chain connects TRBV5-1 to TRBJ1-5; D gene unclear. CDR1 is SGHRS and CDR2 is YFSETQ in the germline V gene. The V gene lost 0 bases and the J gene lost 5 bases, with 9 bases spanning the gap. This CDR3 is built from 14 residues. CDR3 loop: CASSLDSGHQPQHF. The CDR3 DNA sequence: TGCGCCAGCAGCTTGGACAGCGGGCATCAGCCCCAGCATTTT.

The gene calls are TRBV11-2 and TRBJ1-6; no firm D call. The CDR3 is 16 amino acids. Germline loops: CDR1 SGHAT, CDR2 FQNNGV. V was trimmed by 1 base and J by 0 bases, leaving 7 bases between them. Here the CDR3 reads CASSLVLVSYNSPLHF. The CDR3 DNA follows: TGTGCCAGCAGCTTAGTGTTAGTCTCCTATAATTCACCCCTCCACTTT.

The gene calls are TRBV19 and TRBJ1-2; 8 bases fit TRBD1. Germline loops: CDR1 LNHDA, CDR2 SQIVND (reference sequence). The CDR3 runs to 12 residues. Trimming cost V 6 bases and J 7 bases; bases outside gene matches: 4. The CDR3 loop is CASRTGGTGYTF. CDR3 DNA sequence: TGTGCCAGTAGAACAGGGGGGACTGGCTACACCTTC.

This chain uses TRBV2 with TRBJ1-1, with D possibly matching TRBD1 (6 bases). Trimming took off 6 bases at V and 4 bases at J, with 15 bases between the two ends. CDR1 and CDR2 from the germline V gene are SNHLY and FYNNEI. The CDR3 is made up of 14 amino acids. The CDR3 spells CASRDSRRITEAFF. The CDR3 bases are TGTGCCAGCAGGGACAGCAGACGGATCACTGAAGCTTTCTTT.

A single count supports this clone. V and J are TRBV7-9 and TRBJ1-2; the D is unclear. The germline V gene encodes CDR1 SEHNR and CDR2 FQNEAQ (reference sequence). Deletions cut 7 bases from V and 3 bases from J, with 18 bases between. The CDR3 length is 15 residues. In nucleotides, the CDR3 is TGTGCCAGCATCCCCCCTCGGGAACGAGACTATGGCTACACCTTC. It encodes CASIPPRERDYGYTF.

The V and J genes are TRBV7-9 and TRBJ1-3; 8 bases match TRBD1. V was pared by 2 bases and J by 1 base, with 10 bases of the junction left unmatched. The CDR3 is 18 amino acids. Germline V gene sequence: CDR1 SEHNR, CDR2 FQNEAQ (reference sequence). The CDR3 DNA reads as TGTGCCAGCAGCTTAAGGATGGGGACAGGATCTTCTGGAAACACCATATATTTT. This codes for CASSLRMGTGSSGNTIYF.

This sequence joins TRBV6-5 and TRBJ2-1; 8 bases map to TRBD2. This CDR3 region has 14 residues. Germline-derived CDR1 and CDR2 are MNHEY and SVGAGI. Losses at the gene ends were 2 bases for V and 8 bases for J; bases not matched to a gene: 5. CDR3: CASSYAGGRYEQFF. In nucleotides, the CDR3 is TGTGCCAGCAGTTACGCGGGGGGCAGATATGAGCAGTTCTTC.

The gene calls are TRBV5-6 and TRBJ1-6, with D possibly being TRBD1 (5 bases). The V end lost 4 bases, the J end lost 3 bases, and 17 bases lay between the germline ends. The CDR3 consists of 17 residues. The germline gives CDR1 SGHDT, CDR2 YYEEEE. CDR3 in DNA: TGTGCCAGCAGCGCGGACCGAAGACAGTTCTATAATTCACCCCTCCACTTT. Translated: CASSADRRQFYNSPLHF.

The chain recombines TRBV5-1 with TRBJ1-2; D remains unclear. Germline CDR1 and CDR2: SGHRS and YFSETQ. This CDR3 comprises 14 residues. V was trimmed by 0 bases and J by 4 bases, leaving 10 bases between them. CDR3 bases: TGCGCCAGCAGCTTGGGGAGCCAGCTCTATGGCTACACCTTC. As protein: CASSLGSQLYGYTF.

The chain has TRBV7-9 and TRBJ1-2; D might be TRBD1 (5 bases). Germline values: CDR1 SEHNR, CDR2 FQNEAQ (reference sequence). The length of the CDR3 is 12 residues. V lost 6 bases and J 9 bases, leaving 14 bases between the germline ends. The CDR3: CASSRAEGSYTF. CDR3 sequence (DNA): TGTGCCAGCAGTCGCGCGGAGGGGAGCTACACCTTC. The entire variable domain, with the rest obtained from reference TRBV7-9 and TRBJ1-2, is as follows: DTGVSQNPRHKITKRGQNVTFRCDPISEHNRLYWYRQTLGQGPEFLTYFQNEAQLEKSRLLSDRFSAERPKGSFSTLEIQRTEQGDSAMYLCASSRAEGSYTFGSGTRLTVV.

The chain is built from TRBV6-1 and TRBJ1-2; weak D call: TRBD1 (5 bases). The germline CDR1 and CDR2 sequences are MNHNS and SASEGT. CDR3 size: 17 residues. V shed 4 bases and J shed 7 bases, with 25 bases lying between them. CDR3 coding DNA: TGTGCCAGCAGTGTTGGAGGGGCCAAAGGGGCTAATAGTGGCTACACCTTC. This encodes CASSVGGAKGANSGYTF.

The chain uses TRBV6-6 and TRBJ2-7; 8 bases are shared with TRBD2. From germline, CDR1 is MNHNY and CDR2 SVGAGI (reference sequence). The CDR3 sequence is 15 residues long. V dropped 2 bases and J dropped 2; count of bases not matched to a gene: 5. This chain's CDR3 is CASSYQGGGTYEQYF. DNA of the CDR3: TGTGCCAGCAGTTACCAGGGCGGGGGGACCTACGAGCAGTACTTC.

This chain joins TRBV7-8 and TRBJ2-1; possible D gene TRBD1, 6 bases. Trimming removed 1 base from V and 1 base from J, with 8 bases in between. The CDR3 loop spans 15 amino acids. Germline V gene sequence: CDR1 SGHVS, CDR2 FQNEAQ. CDR3 amino acids: CASSLEDRSYNEQFF. DNA for the CDR3: TGTGCCAGCAGCTTAGAAGACAGGTCCTACAATGAGCAGTTCTTC.

There are a few counts of this clone. V usage is TRBV12-3 or TRBV12-4 and J usage is TRBJ1-4; possible D gene TRBD1, 6 bases. The ends were cut back, 6 bases at V and 5 bases at J, with 10 bases in the middle. The CDR3 contains 13 residues. Here the CDR3 DNA reads TGTGCCAGCAGACGGACAGACAATGAAAAACTGTTTTTT. Its protein product is CASRRTDNEKLFF.

The rearrangement joins TRBV2 to TRBJ1-2; D possibly corresponds to TRBD1 (5 bases). With 6 bases removed from V and 6 bases from J, the gap between germline ends came to 11 bases. This CDR3 has 12 residues. CDR1 and CDR2 from the germline V gene are SNHLY and FYNNEI. CDR3 in amino acids: CASRVTRDGYTF. DNA of the CDR3: TGTGCCAGCAGGGTCACCAGGGATGGCTACACCTTC.

J is TRBJ1-1 and V is TRBV6-5; 7 bases line up with TRBD1. V lost 6 bases, J lost 7 bases, and 8 bases stayed unmatched. The CDR3 extends over 13 amino acids. Germline V lookup: CDR1 MNHEY, CDR2 SVGAGI. The CDR3: CASSATGVLEAFF. CDR3 coding DNA: TGTGCCAGCAGCGCAACAGGGGTTCTTGAAGCTTTCTTT.